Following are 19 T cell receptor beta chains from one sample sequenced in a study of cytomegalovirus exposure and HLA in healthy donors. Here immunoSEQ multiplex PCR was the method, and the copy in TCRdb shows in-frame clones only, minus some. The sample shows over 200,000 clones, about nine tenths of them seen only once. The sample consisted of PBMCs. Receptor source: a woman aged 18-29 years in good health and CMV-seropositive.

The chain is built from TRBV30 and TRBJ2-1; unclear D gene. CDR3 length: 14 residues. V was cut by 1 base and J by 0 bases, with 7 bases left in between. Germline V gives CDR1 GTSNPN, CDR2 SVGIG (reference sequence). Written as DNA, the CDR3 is TGTGCCTGGAGTGATACAAGCTCCTACAATGAGCAGTTCTTC. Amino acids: CAWSDTSSYNEQFF. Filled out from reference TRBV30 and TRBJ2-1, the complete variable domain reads SQTIHQWPATLVQPVGSPLSLECTVEGTSNPNLYWYRQAAGRGLQLLFYSVGIGQISSEVPQNLSASRPQDRQFILSSKKLLLSDSGFYLCAWSDTSSYNEQFFGPGTRLTVL.

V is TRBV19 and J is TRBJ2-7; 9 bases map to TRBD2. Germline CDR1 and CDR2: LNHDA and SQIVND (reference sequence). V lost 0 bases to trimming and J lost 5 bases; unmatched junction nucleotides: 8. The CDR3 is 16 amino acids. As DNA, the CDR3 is TGTGCCAGTAGTATAGAGCCTAGCGGGACTTTTGACGAGCAGTACTTC. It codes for CASSIEPSGTFDEQYF.

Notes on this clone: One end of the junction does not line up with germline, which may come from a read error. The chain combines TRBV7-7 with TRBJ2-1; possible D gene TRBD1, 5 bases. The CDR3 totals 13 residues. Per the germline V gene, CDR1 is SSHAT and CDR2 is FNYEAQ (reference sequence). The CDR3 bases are TGTGCTAGCAGCTTAGTAGGGGCCAATGAGCAGTTCTTC. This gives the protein CASSLVGANEQFF.

CDR3 protein: CASSIGRYSTDTQYF. CDR3 nucleotide sequence: TGTGCCAGTAGTATTGGCCGATATAGCACAGATACGCAGTATTTT. The genes are TRBV19 and TRBJ2-3; D uncertain. V was clipped by 3 bases and J by 0 bases, with 10 bases between them. CDR1 and CDR2 (germline): LNHDA, SQIVND (reference sequence). This CDR3 region has 15 residues.

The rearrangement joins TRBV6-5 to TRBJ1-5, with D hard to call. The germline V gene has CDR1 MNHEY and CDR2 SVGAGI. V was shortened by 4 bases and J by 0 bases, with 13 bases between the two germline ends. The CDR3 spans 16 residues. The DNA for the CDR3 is TGTGCCAGCAGTTCCCACTTGATTTATAGCAATCAGCCCCAGCATTTT. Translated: CASSSHLIYSNQPQHF.

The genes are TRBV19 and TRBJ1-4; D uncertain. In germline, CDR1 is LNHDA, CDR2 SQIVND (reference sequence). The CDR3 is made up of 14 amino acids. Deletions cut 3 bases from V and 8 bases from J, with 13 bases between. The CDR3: CASSIMPGNEKLFF. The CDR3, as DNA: TGTGCCAGTAGTATTATGCCAGGCAACGAAAAACTGTTTTTT.

The CDR3 DNA is TGCGCCAGCAGCTTGGAGTCGCCAATGGGTGCAGGGGCCCTTGAATATTTT. Its translation: CASSLESPMGAGALEYF. The chain employs TRBV5-1 and TRBJ1-3; possibly TRBD1 for D (6 bases). The V gene's germline CDR1 is SGHRS and CDR2 YFSETQ. The V gene lost 0 bases and the J gene lost 15 bases, with 28 bases spanning the gap. The CDR3 covers 17 residues.

The CDR3 sequence: CASSRQVFSGYTF. As DNA, the CDR3 is TGTGCCAGCAGTCGACAGGTTTTCAGTGGCTACACCTTC. The rearrangement uses TRBV27 and TRBJ1-2, with D perhaps TRBD1 (6 bases). Deletions cut 5 bases from V and 7 bases from J, with 14 bases between. Germline V gene lookup returns CDR1 MNHEY and CDR2 SMNVEV (reference sequence). The CDR3 has 13 amino acids.

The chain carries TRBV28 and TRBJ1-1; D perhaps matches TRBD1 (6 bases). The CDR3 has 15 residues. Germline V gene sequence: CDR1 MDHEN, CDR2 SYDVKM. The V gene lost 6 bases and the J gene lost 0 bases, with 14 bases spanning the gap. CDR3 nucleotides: TGTGCCAGCAGCTTGGACAGCCAACTGAACACTGAAGCTTTCTTT. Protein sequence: CASSLDSQLNTEAFF.

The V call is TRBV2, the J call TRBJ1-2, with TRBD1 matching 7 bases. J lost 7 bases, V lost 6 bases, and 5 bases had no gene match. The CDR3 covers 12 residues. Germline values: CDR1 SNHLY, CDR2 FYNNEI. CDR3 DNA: TGTGCCAGCAGGTACGACAGGGTTGGCTACACCTTC. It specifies CASRYDRVGYTF.

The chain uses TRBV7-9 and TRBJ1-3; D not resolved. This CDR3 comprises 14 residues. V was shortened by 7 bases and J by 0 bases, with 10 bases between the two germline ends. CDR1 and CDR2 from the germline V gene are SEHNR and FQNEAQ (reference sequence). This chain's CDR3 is CASIRGSSGNTIYF. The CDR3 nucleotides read TGTGCCAGCATCCGCGGCAGCTCTGGAAACACCATATATTTT.

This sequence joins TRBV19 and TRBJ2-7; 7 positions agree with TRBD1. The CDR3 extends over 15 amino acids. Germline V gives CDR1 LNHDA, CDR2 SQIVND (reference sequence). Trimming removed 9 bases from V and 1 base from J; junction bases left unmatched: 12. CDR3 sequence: CASPRQGSPSYEQYF. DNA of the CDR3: TGTGCCAGCCCTAGACAGGGTTCCCCTTCCTACGAGCAGTACTTC.

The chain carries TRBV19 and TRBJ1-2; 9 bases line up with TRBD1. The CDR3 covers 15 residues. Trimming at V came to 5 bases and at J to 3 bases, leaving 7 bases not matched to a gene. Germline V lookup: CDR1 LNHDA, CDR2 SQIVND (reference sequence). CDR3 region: CASSLGTGSYYGYTF. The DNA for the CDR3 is TGTGCCAGTAGTCTAGGGACAGGGTCGTACTATGGCTACACCTTC.

CDR3 DNA sequence: TGTGCCAGCTCACGGGAGAGCAGAAATAGCAATCAGCCCCAGCATTTT. Protein product: CASSRESRNSNQPQHF. The chain links TRBV18 to TRBJ1-5; D uncertain. The length of the CDR3 is 16 residues. Germline loops: CDR1 KGHSH, CDR2 LQKENI. V lost 4 bases and J lost 0, with 13 bases in between.

Here the CDR3 DNA reads TGCGCCAGCAGCTTGCGGGGGGGGGATGAAGCTTTCTTT. It codes for CASSLRGGDEAFF. The chain joins TRBV5-1 to TRBJ1-1; D possibly corresponds to TRBD1 (5 bases). CDR1 and CDR2 from the germline V gene are SGHRS and YFSETQ. V lost 1 base and J lost 7, with 11 bases in between. The CDR3 has 13 residues.

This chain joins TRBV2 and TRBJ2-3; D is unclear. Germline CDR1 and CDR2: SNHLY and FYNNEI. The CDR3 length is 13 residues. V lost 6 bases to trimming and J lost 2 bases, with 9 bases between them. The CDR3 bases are TGTGCCAGCAGCCGTACAGCCACAGATACGCAGTATTTT. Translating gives CASSRTATDTQYF.

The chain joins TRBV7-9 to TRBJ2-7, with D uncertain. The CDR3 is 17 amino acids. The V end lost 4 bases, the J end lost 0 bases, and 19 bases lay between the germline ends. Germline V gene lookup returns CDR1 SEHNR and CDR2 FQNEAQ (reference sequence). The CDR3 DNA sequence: TGTGCCAGCAGCTACAGCTGGCAGGCGCTCTCCTCCTACGAGCAGTACTTC. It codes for CASSYSWQALSSYEQYF.

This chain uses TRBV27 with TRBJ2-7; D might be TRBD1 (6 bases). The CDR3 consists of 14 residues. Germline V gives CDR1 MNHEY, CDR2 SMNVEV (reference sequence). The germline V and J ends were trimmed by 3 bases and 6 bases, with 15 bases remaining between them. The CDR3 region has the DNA TGTGCCAGCAGTTTCGGCAGGGGTACTGGCGAGCAGTACTTC. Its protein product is CASSFGRGTGEQYF.

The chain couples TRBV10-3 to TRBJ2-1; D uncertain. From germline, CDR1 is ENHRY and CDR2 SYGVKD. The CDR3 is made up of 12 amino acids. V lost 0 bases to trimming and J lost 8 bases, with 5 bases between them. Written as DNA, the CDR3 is TGTGCCATCAGTGAGTCGCAGGATGAGCAGTTCTTC. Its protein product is CAISESQDEQFF.